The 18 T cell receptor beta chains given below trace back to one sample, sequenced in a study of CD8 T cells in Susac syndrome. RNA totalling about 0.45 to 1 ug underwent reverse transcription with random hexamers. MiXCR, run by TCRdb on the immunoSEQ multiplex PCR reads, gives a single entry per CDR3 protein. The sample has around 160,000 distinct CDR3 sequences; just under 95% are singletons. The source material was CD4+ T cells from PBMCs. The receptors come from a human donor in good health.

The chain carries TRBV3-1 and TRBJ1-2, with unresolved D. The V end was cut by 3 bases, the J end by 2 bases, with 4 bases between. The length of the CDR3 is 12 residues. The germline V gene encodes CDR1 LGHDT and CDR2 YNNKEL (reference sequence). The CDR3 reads CASSHGNYGYTF. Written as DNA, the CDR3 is TGTGCCAGCAGCCACGGAAACTATGGCTACACCTTC.

CDR3 bases: TGTGCCAGCAGCTTGGGGACTAGCGGGGACTACGAGCAGTACTTC. Protein sequence: CASSLGTSGDYEQYF. This chain joins TRBV6-5 and TRBJ2-7, with 13 bases matching TRBD2. The CDR3 totals 15 residues. Germline V gene lookup returns CDR1 MNHEY and CDR2 SVGAGI. Unmatched junction bases numbered 5, after V lost 6 bases and J lost 3 bases.

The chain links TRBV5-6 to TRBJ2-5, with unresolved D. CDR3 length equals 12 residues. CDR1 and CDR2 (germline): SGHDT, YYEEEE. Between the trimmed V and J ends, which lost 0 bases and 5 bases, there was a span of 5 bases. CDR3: CASSLVYETQYF. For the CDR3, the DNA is TGTGCCAGCAGCTTGGTGTACGAGACCCAGTACTTC. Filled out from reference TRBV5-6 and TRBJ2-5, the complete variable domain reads DAGVTQSPTHLIKTRGQQVTLRCSPKSGHDTVSWYQQALGQGPQFIFQYYEEEERQRGNFPDRFSGHQFPNYSSELNVNALLLGDSALYLCASSLVYETQYFGPGTRLLVL.

Written as DNA, the CDR3 is TGTGCCATCAGTGAGATGACCCCTGGAGATGAAGCTTTCTTT. It is translated as CAISEMTPGDEAFF. The rearrangement links TRBV10-3 to TRBJ1-1; D not certain. Germline CDR1 ENHRY, CDR2 SYGVKD. The CDR3 runs 14 residues. The V gene lost 2 bases and the J gene lost 7 bases, with 14 bases spanning the gap.

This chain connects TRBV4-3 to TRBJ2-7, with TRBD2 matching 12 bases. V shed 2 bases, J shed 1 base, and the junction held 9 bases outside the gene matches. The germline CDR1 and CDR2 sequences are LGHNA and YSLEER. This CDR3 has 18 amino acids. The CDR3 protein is CASSQQPPTSGGSYEQYF. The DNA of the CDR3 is TGCGCCAGCAGCCAACAACCTCCTACTAGCGGGGGGTCCTACGAGCAGTACTTC.

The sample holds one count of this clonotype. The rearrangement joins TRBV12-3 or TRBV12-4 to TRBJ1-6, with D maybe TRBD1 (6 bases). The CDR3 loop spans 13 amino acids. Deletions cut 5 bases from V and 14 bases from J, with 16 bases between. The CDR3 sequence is CASSVEQGSSLHF. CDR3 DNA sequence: TGTGCCAGCAGTGTAGAACAGGGTAGCTCCCTCCACTTT.

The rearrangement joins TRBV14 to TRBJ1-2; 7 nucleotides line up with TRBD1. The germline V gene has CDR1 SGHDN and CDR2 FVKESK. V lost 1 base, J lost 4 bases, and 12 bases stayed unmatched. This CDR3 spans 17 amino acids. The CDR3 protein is CASSQATGVLRGYGYTF. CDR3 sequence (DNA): TGTGCCAGCAGCCAAGCTACAGGGGTTCTACGGGGCTATGGCTACACCTTC.

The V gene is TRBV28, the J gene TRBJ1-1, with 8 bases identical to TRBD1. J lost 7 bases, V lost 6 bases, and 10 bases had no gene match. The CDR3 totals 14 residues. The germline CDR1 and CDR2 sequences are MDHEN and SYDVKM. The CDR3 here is CASRSGQETYEAFF. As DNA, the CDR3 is TGTGCCAGCAGGTCGGGACAGGAGACCTATGAAGCTTTCTTT.

CDR3 amino acids: CSASDGPSTDTQYF. The CDR3 bases are TGCAGTGCTAGTGACGGTCCTAGCACAGATACGCAGTATTTT. J is TRBJ2-3 and V is TRBV20-1; no firm D call. The V gene lost 3 bases and the J gene lost 0 bases, with 10 bases spanning the gap. The CDR3 totals 14 residues. CDR1 and CDR2 (germline): DFQATT, SNEGSKA (reference sequence).

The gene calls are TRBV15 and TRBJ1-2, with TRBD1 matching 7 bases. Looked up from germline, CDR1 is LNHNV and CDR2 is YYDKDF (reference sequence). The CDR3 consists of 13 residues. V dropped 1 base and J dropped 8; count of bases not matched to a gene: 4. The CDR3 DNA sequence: TGTGCCACCAGCAGAGGGACAGGTCAGGGCTACACCTTC. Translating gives CATSRGTGQGYTF. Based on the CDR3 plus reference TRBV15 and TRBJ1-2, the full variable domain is DAMVIQNPRYQVTQFGKPVTLSCSQTLNHNVMYWYQQKSSQAPKLLFHYYDKDFNNEADTPDNFQSRRPNTSFCFLDIRSPGLGDTAMYLCATSRGTGQGYTFGSGTRLTVV.

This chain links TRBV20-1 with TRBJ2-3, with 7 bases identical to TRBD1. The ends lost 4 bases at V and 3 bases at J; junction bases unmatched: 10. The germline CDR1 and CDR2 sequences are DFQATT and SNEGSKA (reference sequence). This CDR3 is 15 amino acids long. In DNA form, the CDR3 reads TGCAGTGCTATCCGACAGGGAAGGGCAACAGATACGCAGTATTTT. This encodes CSAIRQGRATDTQYF.

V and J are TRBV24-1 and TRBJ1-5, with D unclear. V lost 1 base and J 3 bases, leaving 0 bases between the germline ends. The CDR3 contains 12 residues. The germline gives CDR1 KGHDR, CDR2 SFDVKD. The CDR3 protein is CATSDFNQPQHF. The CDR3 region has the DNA TGTGCCACCAGTGATTTCAATCAGCCCCAGCATTTT.

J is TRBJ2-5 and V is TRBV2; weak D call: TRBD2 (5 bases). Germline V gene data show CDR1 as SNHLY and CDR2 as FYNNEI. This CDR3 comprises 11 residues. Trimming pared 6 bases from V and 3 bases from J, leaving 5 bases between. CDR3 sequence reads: CASREEETQYF. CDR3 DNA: TGTGCCAGCAGGGAGGAAGAGACCCAGTACTTC.

The CDR3 region is CASSQDKDRGWNTEAFF. Written as DNA, the CDR3 is TGTGCCAGCAGCCAAGATAAGGACAGGGGGTGGAACACTGAAGCTTTCTTT. The chain is built from TRBV3-1 and TRBJ1-1; 10 bases are shared with TRBD1. V gave up 0 bases and J gave up 1 base; unmatched junction bases: 5. The CDR3 has 17 amino acids. CDR1 and CDR2 from the germline V gene are LGHDT and YNNKEL (reference sequence). Based on the CDR3 plus reference TRBV3-1 and TRBJ1-1, the full variable domain is DTAVSQTPKYLVTQMGNDKSIKCEQNLGHDTMYWYKQDSKKFLKIMFSYNNKELIINETVPNRFSPKSPDKAHLNLHINSLELGDSAVYFCASSQDKDRGWNTEAFFGQGTRLTVV.

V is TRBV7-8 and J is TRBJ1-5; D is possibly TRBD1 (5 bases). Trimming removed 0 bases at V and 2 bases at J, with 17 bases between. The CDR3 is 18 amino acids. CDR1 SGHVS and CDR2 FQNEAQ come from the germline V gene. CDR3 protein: CASSLARLGRDRNQPQHF. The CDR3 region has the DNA TGTGCCAGCAGCTTAGCGCGCCTGGGGCGCGATCGCAATCAGCCCCAGCATTTT.

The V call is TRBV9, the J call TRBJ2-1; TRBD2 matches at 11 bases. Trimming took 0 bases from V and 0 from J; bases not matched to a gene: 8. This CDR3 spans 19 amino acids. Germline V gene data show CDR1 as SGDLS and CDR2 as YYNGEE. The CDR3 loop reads CASSVDPTSGVSSYNEQFF. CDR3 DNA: TGTGCCAGCAGCGTAGATCCGACTAGCGGGGTCAGCTCCTACAATGAGCAGTTCTTC.

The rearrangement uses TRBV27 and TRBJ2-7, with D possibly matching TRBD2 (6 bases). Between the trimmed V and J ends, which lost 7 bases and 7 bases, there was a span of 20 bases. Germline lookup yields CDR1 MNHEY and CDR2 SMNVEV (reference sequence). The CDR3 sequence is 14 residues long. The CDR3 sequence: CASTADGGAGEQYF. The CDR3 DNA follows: TGTGCCAGCACCGCCGACGGCGGGGCTGGGGAGCAGTACTTC.

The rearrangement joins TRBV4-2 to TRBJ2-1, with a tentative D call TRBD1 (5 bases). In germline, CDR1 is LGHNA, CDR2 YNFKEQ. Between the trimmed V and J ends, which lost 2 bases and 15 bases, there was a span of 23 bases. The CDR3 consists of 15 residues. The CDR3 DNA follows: TGTGCCAGCAGCCAAATAGACAGCGATAGCCCCGGTCGGTTCTTC. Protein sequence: CASSQIDSDSPGRFF.